This T cell receptor (beta chain) derives from a study of blood T cells in healthy people across ages. Study-level points and caveats: Estimates based on one million T cells were treated as lower bounds.

This clonotype has a single count. Its antigen is as yet unknown. The authors ran a second PCR of about 6 to 11 cycles using a sample-barcoded 5' primer and a J-beta primer mix. Each cDNA molecule, via a template-switch adaptor with 12 random nucleotides, was tagged. TCRdb redid the calling of the 5' RACE reads with MiXCR, one entry per CDR3 protein. The table records under 750,000 distinct CDR3 sequences, around 48% of them present only once. V was pared by 6 bases and J by 5 bases, with 6 bases of the junction left unmatched. Germline V gene sequence: CDR1 SNHLY, CDR2 FYNNEI. The CDR3 is 13 amino acids.

The sequencing input was blood. This chain links TRBV2 with TRBJ2-5, with 7 positions matching TRBD1. This clonotype was obtained from a man older than 75 in good health. In nucleotides, the CDR3 is TGTGCCAGCAGCATACAGGGGTGGGAGACCCAGTACTTC. This gives the protein CASSIQGWETQYF.